One and the same sample provided the 31 T cell receptor beta chains below, sequenced in a study of Ad26.COV2.S vaccination and SARS-CoV-2 variants. Stated treatment: 15 to 20 received Ad26.COV2.S at low or high dose, single or two shots; about 5 received placebo; per-sample allocation not given. Material that was analyzed had been drawn on day 63 after the first vaccine or placebo injection. Using immunoSEQ multiplex PCR, the repertoire was profiled, and TCRdb retains in-frame clones only, with some absent. The sample lists around 400,000 clones, 90% occurring once. The sample in question was peripheral blood, obtained in a trial of Ad26.COV2.S vaccine versus placebo. The origin of the receptors is a person aged 18-60 years who received the Ad26.COV2.S COVID-19 vaccine or a placebo.

The J gene is TRBJ2-6, the V gene TRBV5-4; D remains ambiguous. This CDR3 comprises 16 residues. Germline V CDR1 and CDR2: SGHNT, YYREEE (reference sequence). V lost 0 bases and J 2 bases, leaving 9 bases between the germline ends. CDR3 sequence: CASSLGGPPGANVLTF. DNA of the CDR3: TGTGCCAGCAGCTTGGGCGGTCCTCCTGGGGCCAACGTCCTGACTTTC.

CDR3 DNA: TGTGCCAGCAGTTATAGAGGGGAGAGCCCTGTCGGTGGCTACACCTTC. It codes for CASSYRGESPVGGYTF. The chain couples TRBV6-5 to TRBJ1-2, with D possibly TRBD1 on 5 matching bases. CDR3 size: 16 residues. Germline V gene lookup returns CDR1 MNHEY and CDR2 SVGAGI. Trimming cost V 3 bases and J 7 bases, with 21 bases left between them.

The chain combines TRBV30 with TRBJ2-7, with 9 bases fitting TRBD1. V dropped 0 bases and J dropped 3; count of bases not matched to a gene: 15. The CDR3 covers 18 residues. Germline V CDR1 and CDR2: GTSNPN, SVGIG (reference sequence). The CDR3 DNA follows: TGTGCCTGGAGTGTTTCTCCCCTCGGGACAGGGACCTTCTACGAGCAGTACTTC. Protein sequence: CAWSVSPLGTGTFYEQYF.

The V gene is TRBV30, the J gene TRBJ2-2; D is undetermined. Germline values: CDR1 GTSNPN, CDR2 SVGIG (reference sequence). The V and J ends lost 2 bases and 4 bases respectively, with 8 bases between them. The CDR3 has 13 amino acids. The CDR3 coding sequence is TGTGCCTGGAGTCCCCACGGCACCGGGGAGCTGTTTTTT. Residues: CAWSPHGTGELFF.

In its sample, this clone was seen a few times. This chain's CDR3 is CASSLQGVGYTF. The CDR3 DNA is TGTGCCAGCAGTTTACAGGGTGTAGGCTACACCTTC. This rearrangement joins TRBV6-2 or TRBV6-3 to TRBJ1-2, with a possible D match to TRBD1 (6 bases). Germline V gives CDR1 MNHEY, CDR2 SVGEGT. Trimming shortened V by 4 bases and J by 8 bases, and 11 bases separated the two germline ends. CDR3 length: 12 amino acids.

The J gene is TRBJ1-5, the V gene TRBV19, with D perhaps TRBD1 (5 bases). This CDR3 has 16 amino acids. The V and J ends lost 2 bases and 2 bases respectively, with 13 bases between them. Germline V gene sequence: CDR1 LNHDA, CDR2 SQIVND (reference sequence). CDR3 protein: CASSIPGGTGNQPQHF. The CDR3 region has the DNA TGTGCCAGTAGTATACCGGGAGGGACGGGCAATCAGCCCCAGCATTTT.

The chain recombines TRBV13 with TRBJ2-1; the match to TRBD2 covers 8 bases. Losses at the gene ends were 4 bases for V and 4 bases for J; bases not matched to a gene: 6. The CDR3 totals 15 residues. Looked up from germline, CDR1 is PRHDT and CDR2 is FYEKMQ (reference sequence). CDR3 bases: TGTGCCAGCAGCTGGAGCGGGAGCCCGTACAATGAGCAGTTCTTC. As protein: CASSWSGSPYNEQFF.

The rearrangement joins TRBV13 to TRBJ2-3; TRBD2 aligns across 13 bases. The CDR3 has 15 amino acids. The germline V gene encodes CDR1 PRHDT and CDR2 FYEKMQ (reference sequence). The junction had 4 bases not matched to a gene; V was cut back by 2 bases and J by 8 bases. The CDR3 sequence is CASSLRGLAGLTQYF. As DNA, the CDR3 is TGTGCCAGCAGCTTAAGGGGACTAGCGGGACTTACGCAGTATTTT.

V and J are TRBV20-1 and TRBJ1-2; the D gene is possibly TRBD1 (6 bases). The CDR3 is 14 residues long. Trimming stripped 3 bases from V and 0 bases from J, with 11 bases between. CDR1 is DFQATT, CDR2 SNEGSKA, per germline (reference sequence). The CDR3: CSASRTGTNYGYTF. The CDR3 DNA reads as TGCAGTGCTAGTCGAACAGGGACTAACTATGGCTACACCTTC.

V is TRBV6-2 or TRBV6-3 and J is TRBJ2-1, with 8 nucleotides matching TRBD2. The trim removed 0 bases at V and 10 bases at J, leaving 5 bases unmatched. The CDR3 has 14 amino acids. Germline V gene data show CDR1 as MNHEY and CDR2 as SVGEGT. The CDR3, as DNA: TGTGCCAGCAGTTACTCGAACAGCGGGAGCGAGCAGTTCTTC. Protein product: CASSYSNSGSEQFF.

V is TRBV5-1 and J is TRBJ2-2, with D perhaps matching TRBD1 (5 bases). V lost 0 bases to trimming and J lost 5 bases, with 5 bases between them. The CDR3 consists of 13 residues. Germline V gene data show CDR1 as SGHRS and CDR2 as YFSETQ. The CDR3 loop reads CASSLAGTGELFF. For the CDR3, the DNA is TGCGCCAGCAGCTTGGCAGGGACCGGGGAGCTGTTTTTT.

The chain couples TRBV3-1 (or the pseudogene TRBV3-2) to TRBJ2-1, with 8 nucleotides matching TRBD2. The CDR3 has 14 amino acids. Germline V CDR1 and CDR2: LGHDT, YNNKEL (reference sequence). The V and J ends lost 3 bases and 4 bases, in that order; junction bases with no gene match: 2. The CDR3 reads CASSHGTSYNEQFF. DNA for the CDR3: TGTGCCAGCAGCCACGGGACTAGTTACAATGAGCAGTTCTTC.

The chain links TRBV27 to TRBJ2-1; D gene uncertain. Germline-derived CDR1 and CDR2 are MNHEY and SMNVEV (reference sequence). Trimming shortened V by 6 bases and J by 3 bases, and 21 bases separated the two germline ends. CDR3 size: 17 residues. In DNA form, the CDR3 reads TGTGCCAGCAGGACTCTCCGGATGGGGTTCAACTACAATGAGCAGTTCTTC. This gives the protein CASRTLRMGFNYNEQFF.

The rearrangement links TRBV5-4 to TRBJ2-5, with 9 nucleotides matching TRBD2. From germline, CDR1 is SGHNT and CDR2 YYREEE (reference sequence). The CDR3 totals 16 residues. V gave up 6 bases and J gave up 4 bases; unmatched junction bases: 13. CDR3 residues: CASIQGPAGGPETQYF. CDR3 nucleotide sequence: TGTGCCAGCATCCAAGGTCCGGCGGGAGGGCCAGAGACCCAGTACTTC.

In DNA, the CDR3 is TGTGCCAGCAGTGAAGTACGACAGGGGATTCAGTATTTT. Its translation is CASSEVRQGIQYF. The chain uses TRBV2 and TRBJ2-3; 8 positions agree with TRBD1. Losses at the gene ends were 1 base for V and 12 bases for J; bases not matched to a gene: 6. The CDR3 extends over 13 amino acids. Germline CDR1 and CDR2: SNHLY and FYNNEI.

This chain uses TRBV4-3 with TRBJ2-1, with 9 positions matching TRBD2. Losses at the gene ends were 2 bases for V and 5 bases for J; bases not matched to a gene: 7. Germline assignment: CDR1 LGHNA and CDR2 YSLEER. CDR3 length: 16 amino acids. The CDR3 bases are TGCGCCAGCAGCCAATCAACTAGCGGGTATGACAATGAGCAGTTCTTC. Protein product: CASSQSTSGYDNEQFF.

The DNA for the CDR3 is TGTGTGGCGGCCAGGGGCACTGAAGCTTTCTTT. Translation: CVAARGTEAFF. The J gene is TRBJ1-1, the V gene TRBV19; D perhaps matches TRBD1 (6 bases). Germline CDR1 LNHDA, CDR2 SQIVND (reference sequence). The CDR3 totals 11 residues.

This clone has more than one count but fewer than ten. V usage is TRBV7-2 and J usage is TRBJ2-7; 9 bases are a match to TRBD2. The ends lost 5 bases at V and 0 bases at J; junction bases unmatched: 5. The length of the CDR3 is 15 residues. CDR1 SGHTA and CDR2 FQGNSA come from the germline V gene. The DNA for the CDR3 is TGTGCCAGCAGCCGGACTAGCGCTACCTCCTACGAGCAGTACTTC. It yields the protein CASSRTSATSYEQYF.

A single count supports this clone. V is TRBV3-1 (or the pseudogene TRBV3-2) and J is TRBJ2-1, with 7 bases lining up with TRBD2. The CDR3 runs to 17 residues. Germline V CDR1 and CDR2: LGHDT, YNNKEL (reference sequence). V dropped 0 bases and J dropped 2; count of bases not matched to a gene: 7. The CDR3 sequence: CASSQDSGTGPYNEQFF. As DNA, the CDR3 is TGTGCCAGCAGCCAAGACAGCGGGACTGGCCCCTACAATGAGCAGTTCTTC.

The count of this clone is one. The V call is TRBV18, the J call TRBJ1-1, with 8 bases lining up with TRBD1. Germline values: CDR1 KGHSH, CDR2 LQKENI. This CDR3 has 18 amino acids. Trimming removed 3 bases from V and 6 bases from J; junction bases left unmatched: 18. The CDR3 region has the DNA TGTGCCAGCTCACCCACCCCGTTCGCAGGGGGCTTTATCGCTGAAGCTTTCTTT. Translating it yields CASSPTPFAGGFIAEAFF.

This clone was detected only once. The chain joins TRBV18 to TRBJ1-1; TRBD1 matches 9 bases. CDR1 and CDR2 from the germline V gene are KGHSH and LQKENI. V lost 4 bases, J lost 1 base, and 7 bases stayed unmatched. The CDR3 extends over 16 amino acids. This CDR3 is CASSRSGQGTNTEAFF. CDR3 sequence (DNA): TGTGCCAGCTCACGTTCGGGACAGGGTACGAACACTGAAGCTTTCTTT.

This chain uses TRBV30 with TRBJ2-1; 10 nucleotides agree with TRBD2. CDR1 and CDR2 (germline): GTSNPN, SVGIG (reference sequence). The CDR3 covers 11 residues. The CDR3 DNA reads TGTGCGGCTAGCGGGAGACATGAGCAGTTCTTC. It encodes CAASGRHEQFF.

The chain combines TRBV7-6 with TRBJ2-5; 7 nucleotides line up with TRBD1. Trimming removed 2 bases from V and 5 bases from J; junction bases left unmatched: 8. The CDR3 is made up of 15 amino acids. The V gene's germline CDR1 is SGHVS and CDR2 FNYEAQ. DNA of the CDR3: TGTGCCAGCAGCTTAAGTACAGGGGCGTTGGAGACCCAGTACTTC. This codes for CASSLSTGALETQYF.

The gene calls are TRBV28 and TRBJ2-1; 8 positions match TRBD2. The V and J ends lost 1 base and 4 bases, in that order; junction bases with no gene match: 3. The CDR3 runs 15 residues. The germline V gene has CDR1 MDHEN and CDR2 SYDVKM. CDR3 DNA: TGTGCCAGCAGTTTATATAGCGGGACTTACAATGAGCAGTTCTTC. Translation: CASSLYSGTYNEQFF.

This clone was detected once. V and J are TRBV24-1 and TRBJ2-2; either TRBD1 or TRBD2 may fit D (6 bases each). Trimming pared 3 bases from V and 6 bases from J, leaving 13 bases between. The CDR3 covers 15 residues. CDR1 and CDR2 from the germline V gene are KGHDR and SFDVKD. CDR3 amino acids: CATSDVPGGPGELFF. CDR3 DNA sequence: TGTGCCACCAGTGATGTACCCGGGGGCCCCGGGGAGCTGTTTTTT.

V gene TRBV11-2 combines with J gene TRBJ2-3, with D perhaps matching TRBD1 (5 bases). The CDR3 loop spans 14 amino acids. The germline gives CDR1 SGHAT, CDR2 FQNNGV. The V gene lost 5 bases and the J gene lost 2 bases, with 11 bases spanning the gap. CDR3 sequence: CASSQGWVTDTQYF. The CDR3 DNA reads TGTGCCAGCAGCCAGGGATGGGTCACAGATACGCAGTATTTT.

This rearrangement joins TRBV2 to TRBJ2-1; D not resolved. Germline-derived CDR1 and CDR2 are SNHLY and FYNNEI. The length of the CDR3 is 11 residues. V lost 11 bases and J lost 8, with 13 bases in between. CDR3 DNA sequence: TGTGCCGGAAGCCTAATGTATGAGCAGTTCTTC. Its protein is CAGSLMYEQFF.

In this sample, this clone turned up a few times. The gene calls are TRBV27 and TRBJ1-6; no reliable D call. This CDR3 comprises 16 residues. Germline lookup yields CDR1 MNHEY and CDR2 SMNVEV (reference sequence). V lost 6 bases to trimming and J lost 6 bases, with 18 bases between them. The CDR3 DNA sequence: TGTGCCAGCAGGAACCGCGGCTCGGCAGCTAATTCACCCCTCCACTTT. Protein sequence: CASRNRGSAANSPLHF.

The chain uses TRBV6-5 and TRBJ1-4; 8 nucleotides match TRBD1. The CDR3 is made up of 15 amino acids. V shed 6 bases, J shed 7 bases, and the junction held 10 bases outside the gene matches. Per the germline V gene, CDR1 is MNHEY and CDR2 is SVGAGI. The CDR3 bases are TGTGCCAGCAGACACTCAGGGGGCTCGGGTGAAAAACTGTTTTTT. It encodes CASRHSGGSGEKLFF.

The chain employs TRBV19 and TRBJ1-1; 8 bases line up with TRBD1. V trimming: 5 bases; J trimming: 4 bases; junction bases outside the gene matches: 9. The CDR3 spans 15 residues. Germline V gene sequence: CDR1 LNHDA, CDR2 SQIVND (reference sequence). The CDR3 DNA is TGTGCCAGTAGTCTCGGACAGGGAGAAGGCACTGAAGCTTTCTTT. Amino acid sequence: CASSLGQGEGTEAFF.

This clone was seen a single time. V is TRBV7-6 and J is TRBJ2-7; 10 bases line up with TRBD2. The CDR3 is 15 residues long. With V trimmed by 1 base and J by 4 bases, 4 bases remained unmatched. The germline gives CDR1 SGHVS, CDR2 FNYEAQ. The CDR3 sequence is CASSLESGRAYEQYF. Written as DNA, the CDR3 is TGTGCCAGCAGCTTAGAGAGCGGGAGGGCGTACGAGCAGTACTTC.